Listed here is a single T cell receptor beta chain. This CDR3 region has 14 residues. Trimming shortened V by 7 bases and J by 5 bases, and 15 bases separated the two germline ends. Germline CDR1 MDHEN, CDR2 SYDVKM. 60 Vbeta and 13 Jbeta primers were used in PCR. Here immunoSEQ multiplex PCR was the method, and the copy in TCRdb shows in-frame clones only, minus some. The table shows 100,000 to 120,000 clones, with around 78% occurring only once. This specimen comes from a study of cytomegalovirus exposure and HLA in healthy donors. The genes are TRBV28 and TRBJ1-5; D not resolved. Input material: PBMCs. The source is a male donor in good health and CMV-seronegative. The CDR3 coding sequence is TGTGCCAGCACCGAACCCCGGGATCATCAGCCCCAGCATTTT. Encoded protein: CASTEPRDHQPQHF.